This entry is about one TCR beta chain. Its antigen is not identified. These data originate in a study of T cells after posttransplantation cyclophosphamide. Study findings and constraints: Skin or GI-infiltrating T cells shared few TRB sequences with blood. Donor CD8+ memory clones often dominated recipient blood repertoires at later times.

The length of the CDR3 is 14 residues. Trimming stripped 1 base from V and 5 bases from J, with 11 bases between. CDR1 and CDR2 from the germline V gene are SEHNR and FQNEAQ (reference sequence). Clones were sequenced by immunoSEQ multiplex PCR, and TCRdb holds only the in-frame ones, with some missing. The data show around 50,000 clones, about 90% seen once. Sequenced: PBMCs. This TCR came from a woman aged 50 to 60 in good health and a related stem cell transplant donor. J is TRBJ1-1 and V is TRBV7-9, with D perhaps TRBD1 (5 bases). This chain's CDR3 is CASSLGRGETEAFF. The CDR3 bases are TGTGCCAGCAGCTTAGGTCGGGGGGAAACTGAAGCTTTCTTT.